These T cell receptor beta chains were read from a single sample in a study of PD-L1 blockade in urothelial cancer. The protocol was immunoSEQ multiplex PCR, while the TCRdb copy is restricted to in-frame clones and leaves out a portion. This sample yields 25,000 to 35,000 clones, of which about four fifths are seen a single time; approximately 3.5% belongs to the top ten. The material sequenced was PBMCs, taken around atezolizumab (anti-PD-L1) treatment. The source of these receptors is a man aged 65 to 85 with urothelial cancer. Both conserved end residues are part of each CDR3. Fields, in order: J gene, V gene, clone size, D gene, CDR3 DNA, CDR3 protein. The D gene is left open where the match is weak. Rows may omit the clone size; those that give it use once, few, many or a size class.

TRBJ2-1 | TRBV19 | - | - | TGTGCCAGCAGACAACACAATGAGCAGTTCTTC | CASRQHNEQFF
TRBJ2-3 | TRBV7-3 | once | - | TGTGCCAGCAGCTTAACGAGCGGTCCCGGGACAGATACGCAGTATTTT | CASSLTSGPGTDTQYF
TRBJ2-7 | TRBV2 | - | - | TGTGCCAGCAAATTACAGGGTTACGAGCAGTACTTC | CASKLQGYEQYF
TRBJ2-5 | TRBV9 | - | TRBD2 | TGTGCCAGCAGCGTAGAGGCTAGCGGGAGTCCCCCCGAGACCCAGTACTTC | CASSVEASGSPPETQYF
TRBJ2-3 | TRBV27 | few | TRBD1 | TGTGCCAGCGGGACAGCCACAGATACGCAGTATTTT | CASGTATDTQYF
TRBJ1-1 | TRBV19 | - | - | TGTGCCAGTACCTCCAATCCCACCGTTGGCAGGGTGAACACTGAAGCTTTCTTT | CASTSNPTVGRVNTEAFF
TRBJ2-1 | TRBV7-9 | - | - | TGTGCCAGCAGCAGGCGACCAGGGTCCGAAGGATACAATGAGCAGTTCTTC | CASSRRPGSEGYNEQFF
TRBJ1-1 | TRBV11-1 | - | - | TGTGCCAGCAGCTTAGGGGGCGACACTGAAGCTTTCTTT | CASSLGGDTEAFF
TRBJ1-2 | TRBV28 | - | - | TGTGCCAGCATTCCAACTCCTGGACAGTCCTTATATGGCTACACCTTC | CASIPTPGQSLYGYTF
TRBJ2-5 | TRBV2 | once | TRBD2 | TGTGCCAGCAGTGGAGGACTAGCGGGAAGGGGAGAGACCCAGTACTTC | CASSGGLAGRGETQYF
TRBJ1-5 | TRBV29-1 | - | TRBD1 | TGCAGCGTCGTTACAGGGGCGGGCAATCAGCCCCAGCATTTT | CSVVTGAGNQPQHF
TRBJ1-5 | TRBV23-1 | - | - | TGCGCCAGCAGTCATTACTACGAAAAGGTACAGGGTGATCGCAATCAGCCCCAGCATTTT | CASSHYYEKVQGDRNQPQHF
TRBJ2-1 | TRBV7-2 | - | - | TGTGCCAGCAGCTTAGGGGTTAGCCTGGAAGAGCAGTTCTTC | CASSLGVSLEEQFF
TRBJ2-7 | TRBV7-9 | - | TRBD2 | TGTGCCAGCAGCTCACTAGCGGGGTCCTACGAGCAGTACTTC | CASSSLAGSYEQYF
TRBJ1-1 | TRBV19 | few | TRBD1 | TGTGCCAGTAGCCCACAGGGGATGAACACTGAAGCTTTCTTT | CASSPQGMNTEAFF
TRBJ2-5 | TRBV5-4 | - | TRBD2 | TGTGCCAGCAGCTTGATCCGCCAAACTAGCGGGAGGGGTCAAGAGACCCAGTACTTC | CASSLIRQTSGRGQETQYF
TRBJ1-1 | TRBV5-1 | once | TRBD1 | TGCGCCAGCAGCCTGGACAGGGGCTCCACTGAAGCTTTCTTT | CASSLDRGSTEAFF
TRBJ2-7 | TRBV10-3 | - | TRBD1 | TGTGCCATCAGTGTATCTTTAGGGGACAGCTACGAGCAGTACTTC | CAISVSLGDSYEQYF
TRBJ1-4 | TRBV14 | - | - | TGTGCCAGCAGCCAGCCGGGCAGGGAAGATGAAAAACTGTTTTTT | CASSQPGREDEKLFF
TRBJ1-3 | TRBV11-3 | - | - | TGTGCCAGCAGCTCTTACAGTCCCTCTGGAAACACCATATATTTT | CASSSYSPSGNTIYF
TRBJ2-6 | TRBV2 | - | TRBD1 | TGTGCCAGCAGCCTCGGACAGGGGGAGGTCAACGTCCTGACTTTC | CASSLGQGEVNVLTF
TRBJ2-6 | TRBV5-1 | once | - | TGCGCCAGCAGCTTGGGGGCAGGGGCCGGGGCCAACGTCCTGACTTTC | CASSLGAGAGANVLTF